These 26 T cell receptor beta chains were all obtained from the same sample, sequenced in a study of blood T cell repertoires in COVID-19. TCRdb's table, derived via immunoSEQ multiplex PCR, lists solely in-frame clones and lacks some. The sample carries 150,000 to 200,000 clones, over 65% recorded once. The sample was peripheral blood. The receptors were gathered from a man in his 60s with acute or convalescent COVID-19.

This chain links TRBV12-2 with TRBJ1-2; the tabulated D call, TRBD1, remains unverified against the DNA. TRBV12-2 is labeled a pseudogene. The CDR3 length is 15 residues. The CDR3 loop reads CASHPRDRESYGYTF. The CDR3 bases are TGTGCAAGTCACCCCCGGGACAGGGAGTCCTATGGCTACACCTTC.

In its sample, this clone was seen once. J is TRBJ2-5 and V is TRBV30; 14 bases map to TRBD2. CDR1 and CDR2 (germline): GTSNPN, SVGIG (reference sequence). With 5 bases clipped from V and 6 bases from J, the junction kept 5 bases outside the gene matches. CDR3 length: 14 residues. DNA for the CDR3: TGTGCCTGGCTAGGGACTAGCGGGGGAAAGACCCAGTACTTC. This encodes CAWLGTSGGKTQYF.

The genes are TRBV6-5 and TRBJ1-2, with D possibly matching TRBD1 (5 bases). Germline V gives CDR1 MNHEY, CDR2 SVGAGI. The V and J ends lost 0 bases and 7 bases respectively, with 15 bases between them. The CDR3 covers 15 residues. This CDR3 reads CASSYSSGGSSGYTF. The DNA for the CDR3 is TGTGCCAGCAGTTACTCTTCCGGGGGGAGTAGTGGCTACACCTTC.

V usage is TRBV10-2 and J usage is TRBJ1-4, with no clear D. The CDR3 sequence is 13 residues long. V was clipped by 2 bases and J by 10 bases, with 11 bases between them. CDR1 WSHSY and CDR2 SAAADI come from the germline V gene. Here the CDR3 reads CASSENRVGKLFF. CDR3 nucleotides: TGCGCCAGCAGTGAGAACCGGGTTGGAAAACTGTTTTTT.

This chain's CDR3 is CSAPRETQYF. The CDR3 region has the DNA TGCAGTGCCCCCCGGGAGACCCAGTACTTC. This rearrangement joins TRBV20-1 to TRBJ2-5; no firm D call. Germline CDR1 and CDR2: DFQATT and SNEGSKA (reference sequence). CDR3 length equals 10 residues. Trimming stripped 6 bases from V and 5 bases from J, with 7 bases between.

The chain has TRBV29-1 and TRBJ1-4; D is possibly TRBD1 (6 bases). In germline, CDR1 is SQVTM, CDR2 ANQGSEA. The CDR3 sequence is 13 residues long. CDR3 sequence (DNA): TGCGTGGGGGGGGGCGGAAGTAGTGAAAAACTGTTTTTT. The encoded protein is CVGGGGSSEKLFF.

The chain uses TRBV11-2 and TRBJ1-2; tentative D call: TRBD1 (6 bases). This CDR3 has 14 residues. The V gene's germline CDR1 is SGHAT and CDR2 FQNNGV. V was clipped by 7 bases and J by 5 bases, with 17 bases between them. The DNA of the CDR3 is TGTGCCAGCAATTTCAGGGGCGCGGGTTATGGCTACACCTTC. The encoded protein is CASNFRGAGYGYTF. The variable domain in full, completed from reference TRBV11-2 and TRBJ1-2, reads EAGVAQSPRYKIIEKRQSVAFWCNPISGHATLYWYQQILGQGPKLLIQFQNNGVVDDSQLPKDRFSAERLKGVDSTLKIQPAKLEDSAVYLCASNFRGAGYGYTFGSGTRLTVV.

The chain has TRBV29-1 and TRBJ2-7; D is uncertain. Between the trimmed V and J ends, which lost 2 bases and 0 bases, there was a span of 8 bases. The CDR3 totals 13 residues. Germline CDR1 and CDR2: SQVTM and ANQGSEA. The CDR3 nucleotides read TGCAGCGTTGAATTGCGTAGCTCCTACGAGCAGTACTTC. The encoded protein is CSVELRSSYEQYF.

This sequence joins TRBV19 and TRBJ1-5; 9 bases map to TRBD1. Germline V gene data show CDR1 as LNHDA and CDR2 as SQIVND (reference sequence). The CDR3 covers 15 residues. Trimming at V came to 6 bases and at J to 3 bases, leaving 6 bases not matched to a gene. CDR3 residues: CASSPDRGVNQPQHF. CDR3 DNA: TGTGCCAGTAGCCCGGACAGGGGAGTCAATCAGCCCCAGCATTTT.

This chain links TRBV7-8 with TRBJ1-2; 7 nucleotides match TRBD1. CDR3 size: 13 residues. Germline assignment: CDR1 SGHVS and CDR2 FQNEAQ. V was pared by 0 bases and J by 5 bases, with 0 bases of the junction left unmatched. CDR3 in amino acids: CASSLARGYGYTF. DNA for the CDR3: TGTGCCAGCAGCTTAGCCAGGGGGTATGGCTACACCTTC.

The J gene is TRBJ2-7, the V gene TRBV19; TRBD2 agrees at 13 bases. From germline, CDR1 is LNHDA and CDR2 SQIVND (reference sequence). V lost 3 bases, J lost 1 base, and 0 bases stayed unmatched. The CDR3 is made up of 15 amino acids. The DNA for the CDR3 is TGTGCCAGTAGTATGACTAGCGGGGGGTCCTACGAGCAGTACTTC. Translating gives CASSMTSGGSYEQYF.

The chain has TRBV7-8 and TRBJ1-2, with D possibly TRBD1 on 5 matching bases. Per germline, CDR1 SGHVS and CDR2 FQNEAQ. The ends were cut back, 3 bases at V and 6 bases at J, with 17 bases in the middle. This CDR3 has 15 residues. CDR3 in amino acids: CASSFSGLYQNGYTF. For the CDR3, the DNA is TGTGCCAGCAGCTTCTCGGGACTCTACCAAAATGGCTACACCTTC.

As DNA, the CDR3 is TGCGCCAGCAGCCCGGGAAGCTATCTACGGGGTAACTCTGAAGCTTTCTTT. Amino acids: CASSPGSYLRGNSEAFF. The chain uses TRBV5-1 and TRBJ1-1; D call uncertain. Trimming took off 4 bases at V and 6 bases at J, with 25 bases between the two ends. CDR1 SGHRS and CDR2 YFSETQ come from the germline V gene. CDR3 length: 17 amino acids.

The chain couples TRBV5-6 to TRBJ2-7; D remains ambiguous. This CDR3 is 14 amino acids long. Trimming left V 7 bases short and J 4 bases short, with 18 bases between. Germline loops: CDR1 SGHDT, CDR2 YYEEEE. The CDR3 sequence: CASHGTAVGYEQYF. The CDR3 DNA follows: TGTGCCAGCCATGGAACAGCCGTTGGGTACGAGCAGTACTTC. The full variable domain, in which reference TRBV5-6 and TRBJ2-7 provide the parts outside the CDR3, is DAGVTQSPTHLIKTRGQQVTLRCSPKSGHDTVSWYQQALGQGPQFIFQYYEEEERQRGNFPDRFSGHQFPNYSSELNVNALLLGDSALYLCASHGTAVGYEQYFGPGTRLTVT.

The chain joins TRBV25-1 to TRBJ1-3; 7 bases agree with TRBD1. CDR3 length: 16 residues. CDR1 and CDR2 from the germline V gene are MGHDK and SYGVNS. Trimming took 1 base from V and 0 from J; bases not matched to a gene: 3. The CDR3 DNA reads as TGTGCCAGCAGTGAATCAGGGGGTGGCTCTGGAAACACCATATATTTT. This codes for CASSESGGGSGNTIYF.

As DNA, the CDR3 is TGTGCCAGCAGTTTATATCCAGCGGGGGGGCCGGTGAAGACCCAGTACTTC. Its translation: CASSLYPAGGPVKTQYF. The rearrangement links TRBV6-2 or TRBV6-3 to TRBJ2-5, with 10 bases aligning to TRBD2. The CDR3 spans 17 residues. The J segment lost 6 bases and the V segment lost 4 bases, leaving 14 bases of the junction unmatched. Per germline, CDR1 MNHEY and CDR2 SVGEGT.

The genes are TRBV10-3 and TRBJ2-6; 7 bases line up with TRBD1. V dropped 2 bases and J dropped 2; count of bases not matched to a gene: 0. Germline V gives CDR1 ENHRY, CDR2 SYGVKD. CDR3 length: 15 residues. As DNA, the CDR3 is TGTGCCATCAGTGAGGACAGGGCTGGGGCCAACGTCCTGACTTTC. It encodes CAISEDRAGANVLTF.

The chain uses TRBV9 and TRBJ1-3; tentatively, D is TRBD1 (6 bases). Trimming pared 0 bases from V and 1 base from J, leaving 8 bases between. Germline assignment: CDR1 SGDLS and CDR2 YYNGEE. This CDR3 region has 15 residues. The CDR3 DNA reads TGTGCCAGCAGCGTAGGAGGGGGTTCTGGAAACACCATATATTTT. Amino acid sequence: CASSVGGGSGNTIYF. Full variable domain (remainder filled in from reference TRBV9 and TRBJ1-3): DSGVTQTPKHLITATGQRVTLRCSPRSGDLSVYWYQQSLDQGLQFLIQYYNGEERAKGNILERFSAQQFPDLHSELNLSSLELGDSALYFCASSVGGGSGNTIYFGEGSWLTVV.

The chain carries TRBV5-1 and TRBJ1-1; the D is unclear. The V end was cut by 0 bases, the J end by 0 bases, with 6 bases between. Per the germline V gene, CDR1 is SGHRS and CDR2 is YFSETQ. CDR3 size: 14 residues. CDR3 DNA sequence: TGCGCCAGCAGCTTGGCCGCGGTGAACACTGAAGCTTTCTTT. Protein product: CASSLAAVNTEAFF.

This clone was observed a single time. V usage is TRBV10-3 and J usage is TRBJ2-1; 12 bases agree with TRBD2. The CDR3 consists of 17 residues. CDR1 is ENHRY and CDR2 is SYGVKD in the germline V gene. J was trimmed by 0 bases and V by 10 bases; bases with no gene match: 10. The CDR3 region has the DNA TGTGCCAGCGCTCTAGCGGGGGGGTCCAGCTCCTACAATGAGCAGTTCTTC. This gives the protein CASALAGGSSSYNEQFF.

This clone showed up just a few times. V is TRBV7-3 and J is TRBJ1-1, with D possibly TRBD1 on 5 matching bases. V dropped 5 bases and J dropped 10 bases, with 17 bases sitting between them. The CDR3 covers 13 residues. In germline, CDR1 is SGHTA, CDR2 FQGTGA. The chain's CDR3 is CASSTHGERGAFF. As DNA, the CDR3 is TGTGCCAGCAGCACACACGGCGAAAGGGGAGCTTTCTTT.

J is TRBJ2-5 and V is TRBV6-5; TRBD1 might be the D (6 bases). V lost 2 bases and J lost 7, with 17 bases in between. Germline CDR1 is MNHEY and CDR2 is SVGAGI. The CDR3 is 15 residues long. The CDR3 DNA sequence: TGTGCCAGCAGTTACGGTTTGCCAGGGGCTACGACCCAGTACTTC. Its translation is CASSYGLPGATTQYF.

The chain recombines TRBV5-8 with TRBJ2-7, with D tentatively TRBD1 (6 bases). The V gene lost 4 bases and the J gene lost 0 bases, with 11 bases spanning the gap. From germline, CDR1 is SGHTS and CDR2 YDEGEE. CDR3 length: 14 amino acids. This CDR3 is CASSSGQSSYEQYF. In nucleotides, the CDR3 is TGTGCCAGCAGCAGTGGACAGAGCTCCTACGAGCAGTACTTC.

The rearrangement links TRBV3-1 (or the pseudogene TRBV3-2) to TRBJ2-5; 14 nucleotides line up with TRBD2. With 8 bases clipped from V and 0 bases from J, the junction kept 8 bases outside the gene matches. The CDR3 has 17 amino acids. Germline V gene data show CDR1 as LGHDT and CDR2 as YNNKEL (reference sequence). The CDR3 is CASSGLAGAVYQETQYF. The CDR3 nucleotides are TGTGCCAGCTCGGGACTAGCGGGGGCCGTTTACCAAGAGACCCAGTACTTC.

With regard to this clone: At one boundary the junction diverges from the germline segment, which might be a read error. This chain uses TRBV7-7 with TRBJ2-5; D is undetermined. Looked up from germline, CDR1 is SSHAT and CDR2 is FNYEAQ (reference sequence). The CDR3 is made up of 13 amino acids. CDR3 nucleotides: TGTGCTAGCAGCTTTTCGGCGAGGGAGACCCAGTACTTC. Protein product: CASSFSARETQYF.

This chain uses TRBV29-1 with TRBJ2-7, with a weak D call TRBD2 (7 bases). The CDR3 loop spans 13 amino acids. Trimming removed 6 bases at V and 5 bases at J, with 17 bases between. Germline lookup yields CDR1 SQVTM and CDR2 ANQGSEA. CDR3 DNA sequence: TGCAGCGTCCTCCCGGGGGGCCAAGACGAGCAGTACTTC. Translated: CSVLPGGQDEQYF.